The count of the clone carrying this T cell receptor beta chain is one. In the original analysis: Nucleated cell counts were estimated from reference gene primer amplification. The repertoire was sequenced with immunoSEQ multiplex PCR; TCRdb's copy has only in-frame clones and lacks some. That table supplies the V and J calls and clone size; D and trimming were determined from the DNA. The data hold about 98,000 clones, with more than 75% observed a single time. The CDR3 consists of 13 residues. The germline V and J ends were trimmed by 5 bases and 2 bases, with 9 bases remaining between them. CDR1 is LGHDT, CDR2 YNNKEL, per germline (reference sequence). The data derive from a study of blood T cell repertoires in COVID-19. At the level of the study: Acute and convalescent COVID-19 samples came from the United States, Italy and Spain. T cells, B-cell-depleted T cells, or PBMCs supplied cDNA or gDNA.

The source is a man aged 50 or older with active or convalescent COVID-19. V and J are TRBV3-1 (or the pseudogene TRBV3-2) and TRBJ1-1; D perhaps matches TRBD1 (5 bases). Sequences were obtained from peripheral blood. CDR3: CASSIGHNTEAFF. As DNA, the CDR3 is TGTGCCAGCAGCATTGGACACAACACTGAAGCTTTCTTT.